Presented here are 16 T cell receptor beta chains from one specimen sequenced in a study of cytomegalovirus exposure and HLA in healthy donors. PCR amplification relied on 60 Vbeta primers (plus 13 Jbeta primers). Repertoires were generated with immunoSEQ multiplex PCR, while TCRdb's copy carries only in-frame clones and drops some. This table has hundreds of thousands of clones, 75% appearing once. Sequencing was done on a sample of PBMCs. The receptors originated from a young woman in good health and CMV-seronegative.

This clone came up once. This chain links TRBV15 with TRBJ2-3, with D maybe TRBD1 (5 bases). Germline CDR1 LNHNV, CDR2 YYDKDF (reference sequence). The CDR3 is 15 amino acids. V dropped 1 base and J dropped 2 bases, with 10 bases sitting between them. In DNA, the CDR3 is TGTGCCACCAGCAGAGGCAGGGCCCCCACAGATACGCAGTATTTT. Its protein product is CATSRGRAPTDTQYF.

This clone was detected once. This sequence joins TRBV11-2 and TRBJ1-1; TRBD1 matches 7 bases. This CDR3 comprises 14 residues. The germline CDR1 and CDR2 sequences are SGHAT and FQNNGV. The V and J ends lost 6 bases and 4 bases, in that order; junction bases with no gene match: 8. CDR3: CASSVDRVTTEAFF. CDR3 bases: TGTGCCAGCAGTGTTGACAGGGTTACCACTGAAGCTTTCTTT.

As to this clone: Other DNA sequences from this sample encode an identical CDR3 as well. V is TRBV6-6 and J is TRBJ2-3; 7 nucleotides align to TRBD1. Trimming cost V 10 bases and J 5 bases; bases outside gene matches: 12. The CDR3 runs 14 residues. Germline V CDR1 and CDR2: MNHNY, SVGAGI (reference sequence). The DNA of the CDR3 is TGTGCCACCTTATCAGGGGGTATAGGAGATACGCAGTATTTT. Protein product: CATLSGGIGDTQYF.

The chain recombines TRBV5-1 with TRBJ2-2; 7 nucleotides match TRBD2. Germline lookup yields CDR1 SGHRS and CDR2 YFSETQ. This CDR3 is built from 15 residues. The J segment lost 3 bases and the V segment lost 2 bases, leaving 4 bases of the junction unmatched. This CDR3 is CASSFAGRDTGELFF. CDR3 bases: TGCGCCAGCAGCTTTGCGGGGAGGGACACCGGGGAGCTGTTTTTT.

The chain recombines TRBV19 with TRBJ2-5; 8 bases fit TRBD2. The trim removed 5 bases at V and 5 bases at J, leaving 1 base unmatched. Germline CDR1 reads LNHDA; CDR2 reads SQIVND (reference sequence). The CDR3 sequence is 12 residues long. The CDR3 sequence: CASSVAGETQYF. In DNA form, the CDR3 reads TGTGCCAGTAGTGTAGCGGGGGAGACCCAGTACTTC.

This chain joins TRBV6-1 and TRBJ2-3; D may be TRBD2 (6 bases). Germline assignment: CDR1 MNHNS and CDR2 SASEGT. The CDR3 is 13 residues long. DNA for the CDR3: TGTGCTAGCGGCTTACCTAGCACAGATACGCAGTATTTT. Its protein is CASGLPSTDTQYF.

The chain combines TRBV2 with TRBJ2-2; 12 nucleotides agree with TRBD1. V dropped 5 bases and J dropped 4; count of bases not matched to a gene: 2. The CDR3 runs 15 residues. Germline V lookup: CDR1 SNHLY, CDR2 FYNNEI. The CDR3 DNA reads TGTGCCAGCAGTTGGGACAGGGGGCCCACCGGGGAGCTGTTTTTT. This translates into CASSWDRGPTGELFF.

V usage is TRBV30 and J usage is TRBJ1-6, with TRBD1 matching over 10 bases. This CDR3 has 14 amino acids. V shed 2 bases, J shed 9 bases, and the junction held 4 bases outside the gene matches. CDR1 is GTSNPN and CDR2 is SVGIG in the germline V gene (reference sequence). Here the CDR3 DNA reads TGTGCCTGGAGTACCCGGGACAGGGGTTCACCCCTCCACTTT. Translating gives CAWSTRDRGSPLHF.

The J gene is TRBJ1-1, the V gene TRBV27, with D perhaps matching TRBD1 (6 bases). The V gene's germline CDR1 is MNHEY and CDR2 SMNVEV (reference sequence). The CDR3 contains 14 residues. With 6 bases removed from V and 0 bases from J, the gap between germline ends came to 11 bases. The CDR3 sequence: CASRMTGMNTEAFF. In DNA form, the CDR3 reads TGTGCCAGCAGGATGACAGGAATGAACACTGAAGCTTTCTTT.

V gene TRBV5-1 combines with J gene TRBJ2-5, with D possibly being TRBD2 (5 bases). V was pared by 4 bases and J by 3 bases, with 13 bases between. CDR3 size: 14 residues. From germline, CDR1 is SGHRS and CDR2 YFSETQ. Here the CDR3 DNA reads TGCGCCAGCAGCCTCCCGTCGGGAAAAGAGACCCAGTACTTC. This codes for CASSLPSGKETQYF. Supplemented by reference TRBV5-1 and TRBJ2-5, the full variable domain reads KAGVTQTPRYLIKTRGQQVTLSCSPISGHRSVSWYQQTPGQGLQFLFEYFSETQRNKGNFPGRFSGRQFSNSRSEMNVSTLELGDSALYLCASSLPSGKETQYFGPGTRLLVL.

On this clone itself: The junction shows a germline mismatch at one end, possibly a read error. The identical CDR3 is also encoded by other nucleotide sequences in the sample. J is TRBJ2-1 and V is TRBV5-1; 9 bases align to TRBD1. CDR1 SGHRS and CDR2 YFSETQ come from the germline V gene. The CDR3 consists of 19 residues. The CDR3 DNA reads TGCGCCAGCAGTTTGGGGGACAGGGTCCGCCGCCGATCCTACAATGAGCAGTTCTTC. Protein product: CASSLGDRVRRRSYNEQFF. The variable domain in full, completed from reference TRBV5-1 and TRBJ2-1, reads KAGVTQTPRYLIKTRGQQVTLSCSPISGHRSVSWYQQTPGQGLQFLFEYFSETQRNKGNFPGRFSGRQFSNSRSEMNVSTLELGDSALYLCASSLGDRVRRRSYNEQFFGPGTRLTVL.

The chain links TRBV4-2 to TRBJ2-7; D unresolved. The CDR3 length is 15 residues. V was clipped by 1 base and J by 6 bases, with 16 bases between them. Per germline, CDR1 LGHNA and CDR2 YNFKEQ. This chain's CDR3 is CASSQGSLVLGEQYF. DNA of the CDR3: TGTGCCAGCAGCCAAGGAAGTCTAGTTTTGGGCGAGCAGTACTTC.

The chain combines TRBV25-1 with TRBJ2-7; TRBD2 is a possible D gene (5 bases). The CDR3 runs 14 residues. Germline V gene lookup returns CDR1 MGHDK and CDR2 SYGVNS. V lost 3 bases, J lost 1 base, and 10 bases lay in between. The CDR3 DNA follows: TGTGCCAGCAGTGATCCCGGGGATTCCTACGAGCAGTACTTC. It translates to CASSDPGDSYEQYF.

The chain couples TRBV7-2 to TRBJ2-5; 13 bases line up with TRBD2. Germline V lookup: CDR1 SGHTA, CDR2 FQGNSA. The CDR3 is 15 amino acids. J gave up 5 bases and V 5 bases, and 5 bases lay outside the gene matches. The DNA of the CDR3 is TGTGCCAGCAGCCCCGGACTAGCGGGAGTGGAGACCCAGTACTTC. Protein sequence: CASSPGLAGVETQYF.

This chain connects TRBV7-8 to TRBJ1-1; no clear D. This CDR3 contains 16 residues. Trimming removed 5 bases from V and 0 bases from J, with 16 bases in between. Germline CDR1 and CDR2: SGHVS and FQNEAQ. CDR3 nucleotide sequence: TGTGCCAGCAGCCCTAGGCCGGGAATACTGAACACTGAAGCTTTCTTT. It yields the protein CASSPRPGILNTEAFF.

The chain joins TRBV9 to TRBJ1-3; 9 bases agree with TRBD1. The V gene's germline CDR1 is SGDLS and CDR2 YYNGEE. V lost 3 bases, J lost 3 bases, and 10 bases stayed unmatched. This CDR3 contains 17 residues. This chain's CDR3 is CASSERGQGSFGNTIYF. The CDR3 region has the DNA TGTGCCAGCAGCGAGAGGGGACAGGGAAGTTTTGGAAACACCATATATTTT. Drawing the rest from reference TRBV9 and TRBJ1-3, the complete variable domain is DSGVTQTPKHLITATGQRVTLRCSPRSGDLSVYWYQQSLDQGLQFLIQYYNGEERAKGNILERFSAQQFPDLHSELNLSSLELGDSALYFCASSERGQGSFGNTIYFGEGSWLTVV.